This is a list of T cell receptor beta chains from one sample in a study of cytomegalovirus exposure and HLA in healthy donors. Sequencing was performed with immunoSEQ multiplex PCR; in TCRdb, only in-frame clones are kept and a portion is missing. The table records around 130,000 clones, about 80% of them present only once. The sequenced sample was PBMCs. The receptors here all came from a girl aged 2 to 10 in good health and CMV-seronegative. The CDR3 runs from the conserved cysteine through the conserved F or W. The order of the fields is V gene, CDR3 length, D gene, J gene, clone size, CDR3 protein, CDR3 DNA. A D gene is named only where the DNA matches it firmly. The size field is filled for only some rows; it gives once, few, many or a size class.

V gene: TRBV2; CDR3 length: 15; D gene: TRBD1; J gene: TRBJ2-7; clone size: once; CDR3 protein: CASRLSPGQSYEQYF; CDR3 DNA: TGTGCCAGCAGGCTATCACCGGGACAGAGCTACGAGCAGTACTTC
V gene: TRBV7-9; CDR3 length: 16; D gene: -; J gene: TRBJ2-7; clone size: few; CDR3 protein: CASSLPVWGQDYEQYF; CDR3 DNA: TGTGCCAGCAGCTTACCGGTTTGGGGACAAGACTACGAGCAGTACTTC
V gene: TRBV29-1; CDR3 length: 10; D gene: -; J gene: TRBJ1-2; clone size: -; CDR3 protein: CSGYRDGYTF; CDR3 DNA: TGCAGCGGATACAGGGATGGCTACACCTTC
V gene: TRBV6-6; CDR3 length: 14; D gene: -; J gene: TRBJ1-3; clone size: few; CDR3 protein: CASSLRGAGNTIYF; CDR3 DNA: TGTGCCAGCAGTCTCAGGGGAGCCGGAAACACCATATATTTT
V gene: TRBV19; CDR3 length: 14; D gene: TRBD1; J gene: TRBJ1-5; clone size: -; CDR3 protein: CASNMDRSNQPQHF; CDR3 DNA: TGTGCCAGTAATATGGACAGGAGCAATCAGCCCCAGCATTTT
V gene: TRBV5-1; CDR3 length: 16; D gene: TRBD2; J gene: TRBJ2-1; clone size: -; CDR3 protein: CASSLISGGALHEQFF; CDR3 DNA: TGCGCCAGCAGCTTAATTTCGGGGGGGGCTCTTCATGAGCAGTTCTTC
V gene: TRBV7-2; CDR3 length: 14; D gene: -; J gene: TRBJ2-1; clone size: -; CDR3 protein: CASSFRGRHNEQFF; CDR3 DNA: TGTGCCAGCAGCTTTCGCGGCAGACACAATGAGCAGTTCTTC
V gene: TRBV7-2; CDR3 length: 15; D gene: TRBD1; J gene: TRBJ2-7; clone size: -; CDR3 protein: CASSLVGQGAREQYF; CDR3 DNA: TGTGCCAGCAGCTTAGTGGGACAGGGGGCGCGGGAGCAGTACTTC
V gene: TRBV5-4; CDR3 length: 15; D gene: TRBD1; J gene: TRBJ2-7; clone size: -; CDR3 protein: CASSLGDRVPYEQYF; CDR3 DNA: TGTGCCAGCAGCTTGGGGGACAGGGTACCCTACGAGCAGTACTTC
V gene: TRBV18; CDR3 length: 17; D gene: TRBD1; J gene: TRBJ2-6; clone size: -; CDR3 protein: CASSPGTGLEGANVLTF; CDR3 DNA: TGTGCCAGCTCACCCGGGACAGGGTTGGAGGGGGCCAACGTCCTGACTTTC
V gene: TRBV6-1; CDR3 length: 19; D gene: TRBD2; J gene: TRBJ2-1; clone size: -; CDR3 protein: CASSGNRGQGGRALYEQFF; CDR3 DNA: TGTGCCAGCAGTGGGAACAGGGGCCAGGGCGGGAGGGCTTTGTATGAGCAGTTCTTC
V gene: TRBV27; CDR3 length: 17; D gene: -; J gene: TRBJ1-2; clone size: -; CDR3 protein: CASTPRPGATVYYGYTF; CDR3 DNA: TGTGCCAGCACACCCCGTCCGGGAGCCACTGTCTACTATGGCTACACCTTC
V gene: TRBV18; CDR3 length: 13; D gene: -; J gene: TRBJ1-1; clone size: -; CDR3 protein: CASSPRGGTEAFF; CDR3 DNA: TGTGCCAGCTCACCACGGGGAGGTACTGAAGCTTTCTTT
V gene: TRBV28; CDR3 length: 13; D gene: -; J gene: TRBJ2-1; clone size: -; CDR3 protein: CASSLDIRGEQFF; CDR3 DNA: TGTGCCAGCAGTTTGGACATCCGGGGGGAGCAGTTCTTC
V gene: TRBV30; CDR3 length: 14; D gene: -; J gene: TRBJ2-1; clone size: once; CDR3 protein: CAWEKIGAYNEQFF; CDR3 DNA: TGTGCCTGGGAAAAAATAGGGGCCTACAATGAGCAGTTCTTC
V gene: TRBV12-5; CDR3 length: 13; D gene: -; J gene: TRBJ1-2; clone size: -; CDR3 protein: CASGFQGSYGYTF; CDR3 DNA: TGTGCTAGTGGTTTTCAGGGCTCCTATGGCTACACCTTC
V gene: TRBV7-2; CDR3 length: 17; D gene: -; J gene: TRBJ2-7; clone size: -; CDR3 protein: CASSLAAGRSLSYEQYF; CDR3 DNA: TGTGCCAGCAGCTTAGCGGCAGGGCGATCCCTCTCCTACGAGCAGTACTTC
V gene: TRBV2; CDR3 length: 15; D gene: -; J gene: TRBJ1-2; clone size: -; CDR3 protein: CASSDSDTANYGYTF; CDR3 DNA: TGTGCCAGCAGCGATTCAGACACGGCCAACTATGGCTACACCTTC
V gene: TRBV10-3; CDR3 length: 16; D gene: TRBD2; J gene: TRBJ2-1; clone size: -; CDR3 protein: CAIKPGLAGVHNEQFF; CDR3 DNA: TGTGCCATCAAACCGGGACTAGCGGGGGTACACAATGAGCAGTTCTTC
V gene: TRBV18; CDR3 length: 15; D gene: TRBD1; J gene: TRBJ2-7; clone size: once; CDR3 protein: CASSPVSQGIHEQYF; CDR3 DNA: TGTGCCAGCTCACCAGTGTCACAGGGGATCCACGAGCAGTACTTC
V gene: TRBV27; CDR3 length: 17; D gene: TRBD2; J gene: TRBJ2-1; clone size: few; CDR3 protein: CASSLARTSGPYNEQFF; CDR3 DNA: TGTGCCAGCAGTTTAGCCCGGACTAGCGGTCCCTACAATGAGCAGTTCTTC
V gene: TRBV2; CDR3 length: 15; D gene: TRBD1; J gene: TRBJ1-5; clone size: -; CDR3 protein: CASSLQGALGQPQHF; CDR3 DNA: TGTGCCAGCAGCTTACAGGGGGCTTTGGGTCAGCCCCAGCATTTT
V gene: TRBV28; CDR3 length: 17; D gene: TRBD2; J gene: TRBJ2-3; clone size: -; CDR3 protein: CASSFPLGREGADTQYF; CDR3 DNA: TGTGCCAGCAGTTTCCCCCTCGGGCGGGAGGGGGCAGATACGCAGTATTTT
V gene: TRBV6-6; CDR3 length: 13; D gene: -; J gene: TRBJ2-3; clone size: -; CDR3 protein: CAGADEHTDTQYF; CDR3 DNA: TGTGCCGGGGCGGACGAACACACAGATACGCAGTATTTT
V gene: TRBV5-1; CDR3 length: 15; D gene: -; J gene: TRBJ1-3; clone size: -; CDR3 protein: CASSSSDSSGNTIYF; CDR3 DNA: TGCGCCAGCAGCTCTAGCGACAGCTCTGGAAACACCATATATTTT
V gene: TRBV28; CDR3 length: 14; D gene: -; J gene: TRBJ2-7; clone size: -; CDR3 protein: CASRRPNTLYEQYF; CDR3 DNA: TGTGCCAGCCGCCGCCCCAACACGCTCTACGAGCAGTACTTC
V gene: TRBV27; CDR3 length: 15; D gene: -; J gene: TRBJ1-2; clone size: -; CDR3 protein: CASSFIPAASYGYTF; CDR3 DNA: TGTGCCAGCAGTTTTATCCCCGCAGCGAGCTATGGCTACACCTTC
V gene: TRBV6-1; CDR3 length: 16; D gene: -; J gene: TRBJ1-1; clone size: -; CDR3 protein: CASSEALRQVNTEAFF; CDR3 DNA: TGTGCCAGCAGTGAAGCATTAAGGCAGGTGAACACTGAAGCTTTCTTT
V gene: TRBV6-6; CDR3 length: 16; D gene: -; J gene: TRBJ2-6; clone size: -; CDR3 protein: CASSAQVGGGANVLTF; CDR3 DNA: TGTGCCAGCAGTGCACAGGTAGGGGGTGGGGCCAACGTCCTGACTTTC
V gene: TRBV6-4; CDR3 length: 15; D gene: TRBD2; J gene: TRBJ2-7; clone size: -; CDR3 protein: CASSDSRDYSYEQYF; CDR3 DNA: TGTGCCAGCAGTGACTCCCGGGACTACTCCTACGAGCAGTACTTC
V gene: TRBV11-1; CDR3 length: 18; D gene: TRBD2; J gene: TRBJ2-1; clone size: -; CDR3 protein: CASSYGTSGGSSYNEQFF; CDR3 DNA: TGTGCCAGCAGCTACGGGACTAGCGGGGGGAGCTCCTACAATGAGCAGTTCTTC
V gene: TRBV7-3; CDR3 length: 16; D gene: TRBD1; J gene: TRBJ1-1; clone size: -; CDR3 protein: CASSLQGAGFGTEAFF; CDR3 DNA: TGTGCCAGCAGCCTTCAGGGGGCGGGTTTCGGCACTGAAGCTTTCTTT
V gene: TRBV28; CDR3 length: 14; D gene: -; J gene: TRBJ2-7; clone size: -; CDR3 protein: CASSLEGVGFEQYF; CDR3 DNA: TGTGCCAGCAGTTTAGAGGGAGTAGGCTTCGAGCAGTACTTC
V gene: TRBV27; CDR3 length: 18; D gene: TRBD1; J gene: TRBJ2-4; clone size: -; CDR3 protein: CASSLRTLGQDKKNIQYF; CDR3 DNA: TGTGCCAGCAGTCTTAGAACCCTCGGACAGGACAAAAAAAACATTCAGTACTTC
V gene: TRBV6-6; CDR3 length: 14; D gene: -; J gene: TRBJ1-4; clone size: -; CDR3 protein: CASSYGQSNEKLFF; CDR3 DNA: TGTGCCAGCAGTTATGGGCAGAGTAATGAAAAACTGTTTTTT
V gene: TRBV30; CDR3 length: 12; D gene: -; J gene: TRBJ2-7; clone size: -; CDR3 protein: CAWGGQPYEQYF; CDR3 DNA: TGTGCCTGGGGCGGACAGCCCTACGAGCAGTACTTC
V gene: TRBV9; CDR3 length: 16; D gene: -; J gene: TRBJ2-3; clone size: -; CDR3 protein: CASSVVTGGIQDTQYF; CDR3 DNA: TGTGCCAGCAGCGTAGTTACGGGGGGCATTCAGGATACGCAGTATTTT
V gene: TRBV18; CDR3 length: 16; D gene: TRBD2; J gene: TRBJ2-7; clone size: -; CDR3 protein: CASSPLRATSGNEQYF; CDR3 DNA: TGTGCCAGCTCACCTCTTCGTGCGACTAGCGGAAACGAGCAGTACTTC
V gene: TRBV7-9; CDR3 length: 15; D gene: TRBD2; J gene: TRBJ2-1; clone size: -; CDR3 protein: CASSLGSSGSNEQFF; CDR3 DNA: TGTGCCAGCAGCTTAGGGTCTAGCGGGTCAAATGAGCAGTTCTTC
V gene: TRBV6-5; CDR3 length: 12; D gene: -; J gene: TRBJ2-7; clone size: -; CDR3 protein: CASSRTGYEQYF; CDR3 DNA: TGTGCCAGCAGCCGAACAGGCTACGAGCAGTACTTC
V gene: TRBV5-6; CDR3 length: 15; D gene: TRBD1; J gene: TRBJ2-1; clone size: -; CDR3 protein: CASSNGQGPYNEQFF; CDR3 DNA: TGTGCCAGCAGTAATGGACAGGGCCCCTACAATGAGCAGTTCTTC
V gene: TRBV19; CDR3 length: 13; D gene: -; J gene: TRBJ2-5; clone size: -; CDR3 protein: CASSTQGQETQYF; CDR3 DNA: TGTGCCAGTAGTACCCAGGGTCAAGAGACCCAGTACTTC
V gene: TRBV6-7; CDR3 length: 15; D gene: TRBD1; J gene: TRBJ1-4; clone size: -; CDR3 protein: CASSSHGTVNEKLFF; CDR3 DNA: TGTGCCAGCAGTTCTCACGGGACAGTTAATGAAAAACTGTTTTTT
V gene: TRBV29-1; CDR3 length: 12; D gene: -; J gene: TRBJ2-7; clone size: -; CDR3 protein: CSVAPNLYEQYF; CDR3 DNA: TGCAGCGTCGCCCCTAATCTCTACGAGCAGTACTTC
V gene: TRBV2; CDR3 length: 14; D gene: -; J gene: TRBJ2-3; clone size: -; CDR3 protein: CASSVNFAADTQYF; CDR3 DNA: TGTGCCAGCAGTGTAAATTTTGCGGCAGATACGCAGTATTTT
V gene: TRBV7-2; CDR3 length: 15; D gene: -; J gene: TRBJ1-2; clone size: -; CDR3 protein: CASSLVGQPNYGYTF; CDR3 DNA: TGTGCCAGCAGCTTAGTTGGGCAGCCTAACTATGGCTACACCTTC
V gene: TRBV6-1; CDR3 length: 15; D gene: -; J gene: TRBJ1-1; clone size: -; CDR3 protein: CASSEGGGGNTEAFF; CDR3 DNA: TGTGCCAGCAGTGAAGGAGGCGGAGGGAACACTGAAGCTTTCTTT
V gene: TRBV30; CDR3 length: 15; D gene: -; J gene: TRBJ2-1; clone size: -; CDR3 protein: CAWSVGRGYYNEQFF; CDR3 DNA: TGTGCCTGGAGTGTGGGCAGGGGTTACTACAATGAGCAGTTCTTC
V gene: TRBV18; CDR3 length: 15; D gene: TRBD1; J gene: TRBJ2-2; clone size: -; CDR3 protein: CASSATGTNTGELFF; CDR3 DNA: TGTGCCAGCTCAGCGACAGGGACGAACACCGGGGAGCTGTTTTTT